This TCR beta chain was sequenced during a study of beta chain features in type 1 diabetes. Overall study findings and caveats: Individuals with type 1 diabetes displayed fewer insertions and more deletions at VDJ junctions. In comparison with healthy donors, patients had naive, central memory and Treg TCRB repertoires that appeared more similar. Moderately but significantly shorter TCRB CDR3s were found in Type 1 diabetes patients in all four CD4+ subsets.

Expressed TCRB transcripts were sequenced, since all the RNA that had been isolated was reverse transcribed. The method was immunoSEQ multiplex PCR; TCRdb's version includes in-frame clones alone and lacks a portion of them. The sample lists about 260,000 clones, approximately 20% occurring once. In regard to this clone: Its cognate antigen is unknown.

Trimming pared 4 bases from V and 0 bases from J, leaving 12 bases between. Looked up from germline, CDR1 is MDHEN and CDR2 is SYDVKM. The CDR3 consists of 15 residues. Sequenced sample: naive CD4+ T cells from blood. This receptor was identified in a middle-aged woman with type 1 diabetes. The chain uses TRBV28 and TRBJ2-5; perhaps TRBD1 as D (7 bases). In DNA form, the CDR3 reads TGTGCCAGCAGTTCAGCAGGGGGGTACCAAGAGACCCAGTACTTC. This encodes CASSSAGGYQETQYF.